This T cell receptor beta chain was recorded in a study of cytomegalovirus exposure and HLA in healthy donors. TCRdb keeps only in-frame clones here, not all; method: immunoSEQ multiplex PCR. The data show fewer than 120,000 clones, approximately 89% seen once. This CDR3 comprises 15 residues. The germline V gene has CDR1 SEHNR and CDR2 FQNEAQ (reference sequence). The junction had 10 bases not matched to a gene; V was cut back by 6 bases and J by 7 bases. A remark on this clone: The target antigen is unknown.

Findings of the study overall: In the 120 validation repertoires, 94% of cluster scores exceeded 0, per a later analysis. Some public TCRs appeared in many individuals, while most sequences were rare. The study put some 150 TCR beta chains on its list as cytomegalovirus-associated.

V is TRBV7-9 and J is TRBJ2-7, with 12 positions matching TRBD1. The source is a woman between 18 and 29 years old in good health and CMV-seronegative. The specimen was PBMCs. CDR3 region: CASREGDRGHWEQYF. DNA for the CDR3: TGTGCCAGCAGAGAAGGGGACAGGGGGCATTGGGAGCAGTACTTC. The whole variable domain, filled in from reference TRBV7-9 and TRBJ2-7, reads DTGVSQNPRHKITKRGQNVTFRCDPISEHNRLYWYRQTLGQGPEFLTYFQNEAQLEKSRLLSDRFSAERPKGSFSTLEIQRTEQGDSAMYLCASREGDRGHWEQYFGPGTRLTVT.